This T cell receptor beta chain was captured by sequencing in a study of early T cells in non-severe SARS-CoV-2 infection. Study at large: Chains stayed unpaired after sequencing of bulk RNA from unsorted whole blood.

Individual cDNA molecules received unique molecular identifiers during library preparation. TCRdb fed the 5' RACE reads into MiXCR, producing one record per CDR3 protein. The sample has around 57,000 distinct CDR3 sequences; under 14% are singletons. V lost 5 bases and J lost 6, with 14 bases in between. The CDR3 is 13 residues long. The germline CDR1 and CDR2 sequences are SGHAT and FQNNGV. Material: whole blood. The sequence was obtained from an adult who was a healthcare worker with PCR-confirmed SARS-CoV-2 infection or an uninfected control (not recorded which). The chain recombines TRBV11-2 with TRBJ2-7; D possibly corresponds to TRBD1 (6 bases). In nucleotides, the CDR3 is TGTGCCAGCAGCACCGACAGGTGGGCCGAGCAGTACTTC. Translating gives CASSTDRWAEQYF.